This T cell receptor (beta chain) emerged from a study of shared clonotypes between healthy human individuals. Using immunoSEQ multiplex PCR, the repertoire was profiled, and TCRdb retains in-frame clones only, with some absent. This sample has approximately 2.5 million clones; roughly 93% occur once, and the top ten carry 0.36%. Sequenced input: naive CD4+ T cells from PBMCs. Specified subset: CD45RA+ positively selected. The receptor comes from a man between 18 and 35 years old in good health. Some clones in this sample may be carry-over from other donors' samples.

CDR3 amino acids: CASSPNSADTIYF. In DNA, the CDR3 is TGTGCCAGCAGCCCCAACAGTGCGGACACCATATATTTT. The rearrangement joins TRBV7-9 to TRBJ1-3; D not certain. The germline CDR1 and CDR2 sequences are SEHNR and FQNEAQ (reference sequence). V was clipped by 5 bases and J by 8 bases, with 13 bases between them. The CDR3 totals 13 residues.